The clone carrying this T cell receptor (beta chain) was observed many times. The read halts 3 residues ahead of the CDR3 end, with the missing end drawn from the germline J gene. The sample is drawn from a study of T cell clonality in common variable immunodeficiency. CDR1 and CDR2 from the germline V gene are LNHDA and SQIVND (reference sequence). Germline trimming cut 1 base from V and 5 bases from J; bases unmatched to any gene: 2. The CDR3 is made up of 15 amino acids. TCRdb keeps only in-frame clones here, not all; method: immunoSEQ multiplex PCR. Altogether around 50,000 clones were found in the sample, and no singletons occur.

This receptor was obtained from a person between 18 and 75 years old in good health. The sample taken for sequencing was peripheral blood mononuclear cells. The gene calls are TRBV19 and TRBJ1-5; 10 nucleotides agree with TRBD1. The CDR3 sequence is CASSIVGQGHQPQHF. The sequenced CDR3 bases are TGTGCCAGTAGTATAGTGGGACAGGGGCATCAGCCC.